A single sample is the source of the 13 T cell receptor beta chains below, sequenced in a study of cytomegalovirus exposure and HLA in healthy donors. Assay used: immunoSEQ multiplex PCR; TCRdb lists only in-frame clones, some missing. The sample lists approximately 270,000 clones, about 88% seen once, with 12% in the top ten. The sample comprised PBMCs. The source of these receptors is a man aged 18 to 35 in good health and CMV-seropositive.

The CDR3 sequence: CASSLFWIYNEQFF. DNA for the CDR3: TGTGCCAGCAGCTTATTCTGGATCTACAATGAGCAGTTCTTC. The rearrangement joins TRBV13 to TRBJ2-1, with D hard to call. Trimming shortened V by 2 bases and J by 3 bases, and 8 bases separated the two germline ends. Germline CDR1 PRHDT, CDR2 FYEKMQ (reference sequence). The CDR3 loop spans 14 amino acids.

The chain is built from TRBV7-6 and TRBJ2-1; 8 bases map to TRBD2. CDR1 and CDR2 from the germline V gene are SGHVS and FNYEAQ. The CDR3 sequence is 12 residues long. Trimming at V came to 5 bases and at J to 14 bases, leaving 8 bases not matched to a gene. As DNA, the CDR3 is TGTGCCAGCAGCCTGGGGGGGCGGGAGGAGTTCTTC. Amino acids: CASSLGGREEFF.

The chain combines TRBV5-1 with TRBJ1-3, with D maybe TRBD1 (5 bases). The V gene lost 0 bases and the J gene lost 3 bases, with 13 bases spanning the gap. The CDR3 contains 16 residues. Germline V CDR1 and CDR2: SGHRS, YFSETQ. The DNA for the CDR3 is TGCGCCAGCAGCTTGGCCGGGGGAATTTTTGGAAACACCATATATTTT. The encoded protein is CASSLAGGIFGNTIYF.

The chain recombines TRBV7-9 with TRBJ1-4; D uncertain. The CDR3 extends over 14 amino acids. Trimming removed 5 bases from V and 8 bases from J, with 15 bases in between. Germline V gene lookup returns CDR1 SEHNR and CDR2 FQNEAQ (reference sequence). In DNA form, the CDR3 reads TGTGCCAGCAGCCCCGGCCTAGTGATGGAAAAACTGTTTTTT. Translating gives CASSPGLVMEKLFF.

The sample holds a few counts of this clone. The J gene is TRBJ1-5, the V gene TRBV7-9; D uncertain. Trimming left V 6 bases short and J 0 bases short, with 12 bases between. This CDR3 has 15 residues. Germline CDR1 and CDR2: SEHNR and FQNEAQ (reference sequence). CDR3 in amino acids: CASSAASDSNQPQHF. CDR3 DNA sequence: TGTGCCAGCAGTGCGGCCAGCGATAGCAATCAGCCCCAGCATTTT.

This clone was seen a handful of times. The chain has TRBV7-8 and TRBJ1-4, with a weak D call TRBD1 (6 bases). Trimming pared 2 bases from V and 7 bases from J, leaving 14 bases between. Looked up from germline, CDR1 is SGHVS and CDR2 is FQNEAQ. This CDR3 is built from 15 residues. CDR3 region: CASSLFGTGSEKLFF. CDR3 coding DNA: TGTGCCAGCAGCTTATTTGGAACAGGGAGTGAAAAACTGTTTTTT.

The chain has TRBV1 and TRBJ2-7; the table's D call, TRBD2, has no DNA check behind it. TRBV1 is annotated as a pseudogene. The CDR3 runs to 15 residues. The CDR3 sequence: CTSSRVGLGKYEQYF. CDR3 nucleotides: TGCACCAGCAGCCGAGTAGGACTGGGGAAGTACGAGCAGTACTTC.

V is TRBV6-1 and J is TRBJ2-7; TRBD2 might be the D (5 bases). The CDR3 length is 15 residues. The V gene lost 2 bases and the J gene lost 2 bases, with 13 bases spanning the gap. Germline values: CDR1 MNHNS, CDR2 SASEGT. The CDR3 DNA follows: TGTGCCAGCAGTGAAATCCGGACGGGGACCTACGAGCAGTACTTC. As protein: CASSEIRTGTYEQYF.

The chain links TRBV5-1 to TRBJ2-3, with a weak D call TRBD2 (5 bases). The CDR3 has 14 residues. Germline loops: CDR1 SGHRS, CDR2 YFSETQ. V gave up 2 bases and J gave up 2 bases, with 9 bases separating them. This CDR3 reads CASSLSGYTDTQYF. The DNA of the CDR3 is TGCGCCAGCAGCTTAAGCGGCTACACAGATACGCAGTATTTT.

The rearrangement uses TRBV5-1 and TRBJ2-3; TRBD2 aligns across 9 bases. The CDR3 has 15 residues. J was trimmed by 3 bases and V by 4 bases; bases with no gene match: 6. Germline V CDR1 and CDR2: SGHRS, YFSETQ. The CDR3 nucleotides read TGCGCCAGCAGCCCAATGACTAGCGGAACAGATACGCAGTATTTT. It is translated as CASSPMTSGTDTQYF.

The V and J genes are TRBV4-1 and TRBJ2-7, with a tentative D call TRBD2 (5 bases). Germline CDR1 and CDR2: MGHRA and YSYEKL. The V gene lost 5 bases and the J gene lost 1 base, with 18 bases spanning the gap. The CDR3 extends over 16 amino acids. This chain's CDR3 is CASSAVGRGSSYEQYF. CDR3 in DNA: TGCGCCAGCAGCGCTGTAGGCCGGGGATCATCCTACGAGCAGTACTTC.

V gene TRBV7-6 combines with J gene TRBJ1-1; a possible D gene is TRBD1 (6 bases). CDR1 is SGHVS and CDR2 is FNYEAQ in the germline V gene. Trimming shortened V by 4 bases and J by 4 bases, and 13 bases separated the two germline ends. The CDR3 is made up of 14 amino acids. CDR3 in amino acids: CASSSTGYTTEAFF. The CDR3 region has the DNA TGTGCCAGCAGCTCGACAGGATATACCACTGAAGCTTTCTTT.

The chain joins TRBV28 to TRBJ1-1, with 10 bases aligning to TRBD1. CDR1 and CDR2 from the germline V gene are MDHEN and SYDVKM. There are 14 residues in the CDR3. V dropped 7 bases and J dropped 7; count of bases not matched to a gene: 9. In DNA, the CDR3 is TGTGCCAGCATGACGGACAGGGGGAGGGGTGAAGCTTTCTTT. Amino acids: CASMTDRGRGEAFF.